This T cell receptor beta chain emerged from a study of blood T cell repertoires in COVID-19. Germline values: CDR1 WSHSY, CDR2 SAAADI. The V end lost 6 bases, the J end lost 1 base, and 10 bases lay between the germline ends. The CDR3 spans 14 residues. Libraries were prepared by immunoSEQ multiplex PCR; TCRdb keeps only in-frame clonotypes and omits some of them. The data hold 300,000 to 500,000 clones, with around 87% observed a single time. Living in 24 US areas, the participants were between roughly 18 and 90 years of age. Sequenced sample: PBMCs or T cells enriched from blood (not recorded which). The origin of this receptor is a woman in her 30s with acute COVID-19. This chain connects TRBV10-2 to TRBJ2-1; D might be TRBD2 (5 bases). CDR3 loop: CASRDYLSYNEQFF. CDR3 DNA: TGCGCCAGCAGAGACTACCTATCCTACAATGAGCAGTTCTTC.